This TCR beta chain was retrieved from a study of patients and donors after allogeneic stem cell transplantation. From the RT-PCR reads, TCRdb called clonotypes with MiXCR, one entry per CDR3 protein. The sample lists roughly 960,000 distinct CDR3 sequences; about a sixth were seen once. Sequencing was carried out using blood, either unsorted or a sorted T cell fraction (not recorded which). This receptor was obtained from a human donor who was either an allogeneic HSCT recipient or a stem cell or donor lymphocyte infusion donor (not recorded which). It is not recorded whose cells these are; they may come from a transplant donor.

The CDR3 DNA reads TGTGCCAGCAGCCCGAGCGTGGCGGCCCAGTACCAAGAGACCCAGTACTTC. Protein product: CASSPSVAAQYQETQYF. The rearrangement links TRBV7-9 to TRBJ2-5; D unresolved. Germline values: CDR1 SEHNR, CDR2 FQNEAQ (reference sequence). V was pared by 5 bases and J by 0 bases, with 19 bases between. The CDR3 covers 17 residues. The entire variable domain, with the rest obtained from reference TRBV7-9 and TRBJ2-5, is as follows: DTGVSQNPRHKITKRGQNVTFRCDPISEHNRLYWYRQTLGQGPEFLTYFQNEAQLEKSRLLSDRFSAERPKGSFSTLEIQRTEQGDSAMYLCASSPSVAAQYQETQYFGPGTRLLVL.